Sequencing of this T cell receptor (beta chain) was carried out in a study of brain T cells in children with intractable seizures. This table comes from immunoSEQ multiplex PCR, and its TCRdb copy is limited to in-frame clones, with some not included. The table shows around 80,000 clones, with approximately 89% occurring only once. CDR3 length: 16 residues. The germline gives CDR1 SGHTA, CDR2 FQGTGA. V was pared by 5 bases and J by 5 bases, with 11 bases of the junction left unmatched. Sequencing was limited to surgery cases with top T cell transcript signatures in brain tissue. The sequence derives from a girl aged 2-10 years with Rasmussen encephalitis and intractable seizures. V and J are TRBV7-3 and TRBJ2-3; 9 bases map to TRBD2. The sample here was peripheral blood, taken at surgery. CDR3 bases: TGTGCCAGCAGCCCAACGCTAGCGGGATATGGAGATACGCAGTATTTT. Its protein is CASSPTLAGYGDTQYF. Full variable domain (outside the CDR3, taken from reference TRBV7-3 and TRBJ2-3): GAGVSQTPSNKVTEKGKYVELRCDPISGHTALYWYRQSLGQGPEFLIYFQGTGAADDSGLPNDRFFAVRPEGSVSTLKIQRTERGDSAVYLCASSPTLAGYGDTQYFGPGTRLTVL.